One and the same sample provided the 8 T cell receptor beta chains below, sequenced in a study of shared clonotypes between healthy human individuals. This table comes from immunoSEQ multiplex PCR, and its TCRdb copy is limited to in-frame clones, with some not included. The data contain 650,000 to 800,000 clones, approximately 90% of them singletons. Naive CD8 cells lacked CD45RO, underwent positive selection for CCR7 and left out terminally differentiated effector memory CD45RA+ cells. Sequences were obtained from naive CD8+ T cells sorted from blood. The receptors were sampled from a man younger than 40 in good health.

The J gene is TRBJ2-7, the V gene TRBV19, with D uncertain. Germline lookup yields CDR1 LNHDA and CDR2 SQIVND (reference sequence). V was trimmed by 3 bases and J by 2 bases, leaving 11 bases between them. CDR3 length: 14 amino acids. The CDR3 bases are TGTGCCAGTAGTATTGCTGGGATGGCCTACGAGCAGTACTTC. Encoded protein: CASSIAGMAYEQYF.

V is TRBV4-1 and J is TRBJ2-7, with D possibly TRBD2 on 5 matching bases. V was clipped by 0 bases and J by 6 bases, with 15 bases between them. CDR1 and CDR2 (germline): MGHRA, YSYEKL. The CDR3 sequence is 15 residues long. The CDR3 DNA reads TGCGCCAGCAGCCAAGAGGGGTTACTAGTCTTCGAGCAGTACTTC. This gives the protein CASSQEGLLVFEQYF.

The chain links TRBV4-3 to TRBJ2-1; D not resolved. V was pared by 3 bases and J by 3 bases, with 15 bases between. The CDR3 consists of 16 residues. Per the germline V gene, CDR1 is LGHNA and CDR2 is YSLEER. The CDR3 sequence is CASSHPEAGDYNEQFF. As DNA, the CDR3 is TGCGCCAGCAGCCACCCCGAGGCTGGGGACTACAATGAGCAGTTCTTC.

The CDR3 sequence: CASSLTLSWGSSTGELFF. CDR3 bases: TGTGCCAGCAGCTTAACGCTGAGTTGGGGGAGTAGTACCGGGGAGCTGTTTTTT. The genes are TRBV7-9 and TRBJ2-2; D tentatively fits TRBD1 or TRBD2 (5 bases each). This CDR3 is built from 18 residues. V gave up 2 bases and J gave up 5 bases, with 21 bases separating them. Per germline, CDR1 SEHNR and CDR2 FQNEAQ (reference sequence).

As concerns this clone: Distinct nucleotide sequences in the sample also encode this CDR3. This sequence joins TRBV28 and TRBJ1-3; weak D call: TRBD1 (6 bases). Germline V gene sequence: CDR1 MDHEN, CDR2 SYDVKM. V was clipped by 3 bases and J by 0 bases, with 9 bases between them. The length of the CDR3 is 15 residues. DNA of the CDR3: TGTGCCAGCAGTTTGAGGGGGAGCTCTGGAAACACCATATATTTT. This sequence encodes CASSLRGSSGNTIYF.

V gene TRBV7-6 combines with J gene TRBJ2-7, with a possible D match to TRBD2 (5 bases). CDR1 SGHVS and CDR2 FNYEAQ come from the germline V gene. The CDR3 contains 15 residues. V shed 0 bases and J shed 4 bases, with 13 bases lying between them. Here the CDR3 reads CASSLARGRGYEQYF. The CDR3 DNA reads as TGTGCCAGCAGCTTAGCGAGAGGGAGAGGTTACGAGCAGTACTTC.

This clone has a single count. The gene calls are TRBV7-2 and TRBJ2-7, with D possibly TRBD1 on 6 matching bases. Germline V gene lookup returns CDR1 SGHTA and CDR2 FQGNSA. This CDR3 contains 15 residues. The V end lost 1 base, the J end lost 2 bases, and 12 bases lay between the germline ends. CDR3 in amino acids: CASSLGQDSTYEQYF. CDR3 coding DNA: TGTGCCAGCAGCTTAGGGCAGGACAGCACCTACGAGCAGTACTTC.

This chain uses TRBV5-1 with TRBJ2-1; 11 bases fit TRBD2. The germline V gene encodes CDR1 SGHRS and CDR2 YFSETQ. V was clipped by 0 bases and J by 7 bases; unmatched bases: 6. The CDR3 is 16 amino acids. CDR3: CASSLASGRPLNEQFF. The CDR3 DNA is TGCGCCAGCAGCTTGGCTAGCGGGAGGCCGTTGAATGAGCAGTTCTTC.